These T cell receptor beta chains were read from a single sample in a study of identical twins. TCRdb fed the 5' RACE reads into MiXCR, producing one record per CDR3 protein. This sample has 1.5 million to 2 million distinct CDR3 sequences, with 25% to 35% found just once. Sequencing was carried out using cord blood. The receptors here all came from a newborn girl in good health. Each CDR3 is given with its conserved first and last residue. The order of the fields is J gene, clone size, D gene, V gene, CDR3 protein, CDR3 DNA. The D gene is left open where the match is weak. The size entry is marked missing in some rows and otherwise reads once, few, many or a size class.

TRBJ2-7	.	.	TRBV20-1	CSARGGTATYEQYF	TGCAGTGCTAGAGGGGGGACGGCGACCTACGAGCAGTACTTC
TRBJ2-7	.	TRBD2	TRBV2	CASSWTSGFSYNEQYF	TGTGCCAGCAGTTGGACTAGCGGGTTCTCCTACAATGAGCAGTACTTC
TRBJ1-1	once	TRBD1	TRBV13	CASRPQGEITEAFF	TGTGCCAGCAGGCCCCAGGGGGAGATCACTGAAGCTTTCTTT
TRBJ2-1	.	.	TRBV20-1	CSALGRVSYNEQFF	TGCAGTGCTCTGGGGCGGGTATCCTACAATGAGCAGTTCTTC
TRBJ2-1	few	TRBD2	TRBV10-3	CAISDITSGRAPNEQFF	TGTGCCATCAGTGACATAACTAGCGGGAGGGCTCCTAATGAGCAGTTCTTC
TRBJ1-2	.	.	TRBV20-1	CTRSAGYTF	TGCACCAGAAGCGCCGGCTACACCTTC
TRBJ1-2	.	.	TRBV7-9	CASSLLRTYGYTF	TGTGCCAGCAGCTTACTCCGGACCTATGGCTACACCTTC
TRBJ2-7	.	.	TRBV30	CAWSVRVQGEQYF	TGTGCCTGGAGTGTAAGGGTTCAGGGCGAGCAGTACTTC
TRBJ2-4	few	.	TRBV7-2	CASSLWVAAKAKNIQYF	TGTGCCAGCAGCTTATGGGTAGCGGCAAAAGCCAAAAACATTCAGTACTTC
TRBJ2-3	.	.	TRBV29-1	CSVDGVASTDTQYF	TGCAGCGTTGACGGGGTCGCCAGCACAGATACGCAGTATTTT
TRBJ1-4	few	TRBD1	TRBV18	CASSPPRDRERITNEKLFF	TGTGCCAGCTCACCACCGCGGGACAGGGAGAGGATCACTAATGAAAAACTGTTTTTT
TRBJ2-7	many	.	TRBV5-1	CASSVAGYEQYF	TGTGCCAGCAGCGTTGCGGGATACGAGCAGTACTTC
TRBJ2-7	many	.	TRBV6-6	CASSYRRDYEQYF	TGTGCCAGCAGTTACCGGCGGGACTACGAGCAGTACTTC
TRBJ1-1	.	.	TRBV18	CASSPPRVFQGSGNTEAFF	TGTGCCAGCTCACCACCTAGGGTATTCCAGGGGTCGGGGAACACTGAAGCTTTCTTT
TRBJ2-5	.	.	TRBV5-1	CASRGENGRDEQYF	TGCGCCAGCCGCGGGGAAAATGGGCGCGATGAGCAGTACTTC
TRBJ1-5	few	TRBD1	TRBV25-1	CASSEDRTGHYTDNQPQHF	TGTGCCAGCAGTGAAGATCGGACAGGGCATTATACGGACAATCAGCCCCAGCATTTT
TRBJ1-1	.	TRBD1	TRBV20-1	CSARDPHDDRGGTEAFF	TGCAGTGCTAGAGATCCCCATGACGACAGGGGAGGGACTGAAGCTTTCTTT
TRBJ1-2	few	TRBD1	TRBV10-2	CASSESGQGLANYGYTF	TGCGCCAGCAGTGAGTCGGGACAGGGATTAGCTAACTATGGCTACACCTTC
TRBJ2-5	few	.	TRBV18	CASSSLKQETQYF	TGTGCCAGCTCATCACTAAAACAAGAGACCCAGTACTTC
TRBJ1-1	.	TRBD1	TRBV5-1	CASSLFSTGPEAFF	TGCGCCAGCAGCTTGTTTTCGACAGGGCCTGAAGCTTTCTTT
TRBJ1-2	many	.	TRBV10-3	CAISEQGQDGYTF	TGTGCCATCAGTGAACAGGGTCAGGATGGCTACACCTTC